One TCR beta chain is described in this entry. Its antigen is not identified. The PCR employed 60 Vbeta primers together with 13 Jbeta primers. Original data processing: The count from a later analysis was some 80 million unique TCR beta chains, about 9.9 million of them shared. Profiled with immunoSEQ multiplex PCR; TCRdb holds only in-frame clones, not every one. V, J and clone size derive from that table, while D and trimming were established from the DNA sequence. The listing contains 100,000 to 150,000 clones. CDR3 length: 13 amino acids. V lost 1 base and J 2 bases, leaving 6 bases between the germline ends. CDR1 KGHSH and CDR2 LQKENI come from the germline V gene. These data come from a study of cytomegalovirus exposure and HLA in healthy donors. Notes on the study in general: Reportedly, TCR beta sequences accurately predicted HLA-A and HLA-B alleles in most subjects. Later, an analysis showed that TCR beta chains associated with HLA were more clonally expanded than others that were equally common.

The rearrangement joins TRBV18 to TRBJ2-7; no clear D. This TCR came from a man between 18 and 35 years old in good health and CMV-seronegative. The sequenced sample was PBMCs. The CDR3 here is CASSPRQAYEQYF. The CDR3 DNA is TGTGCCAGCTCACCACGGCAAGCCTACGAGCAGTACTTC.